Below are 18 T cell receptor beta chains sequenced from a single sample in a study of vaccination effects on CD4 cells after COVID-19. In the ViraFEST assay, antigen-specific CD4+ clonotypes were identified by expansion after peptide-pool stimulation. The culture ran for approximately 10 days, and then CD4+ T cells were isolated. Vaccinated participants had no history of SARS-CoV-2 infection and tested negative for nucleocapsid antibodies. The repertoire was sequenced with immunoSEQ multiplex PCR; TCRdb's copy has only in-frame clones and lacks some. This table holds tens of thousands of clones, around 76% found once. Their antigens are not known. Sequenced here: CD4+ T cells from PBMCs cultured with HCoV-NL63 spike peptides, sampled before COVID-19 vaccination. The receptors were sampled from a human donor who received a COVID-19 vaccine.

The chain is built from TRBV5-1 and TRBJ1-6; D is undetermined. Trimming removed 1 base from V and 13 bases from J, with 15 bases in between. Per the germline V gene, CDR1 is SGHRS and CDR2 is YFSETQ. The CDR3 spans 14 residues. CDR3 protein: CASSLWPEKGPLHF. The CDR3 bases are TGCGCCAGCAGCTTGTGGCCCGAGAAGGGCCCCCTCCACTTT.

The chain couples TRBV6-2 or TRBV6-3 to TRBJ2-1, with 11 bases fitting TRBD2. Germline loops: CDR1 MNHEY, CDR2 SVGEGT. CDR3 size: 15 residues. V shed 5 bases and J 5 bases; nucleotides not matched to a gene: 5. The CDR3: CASSAGTSGNNEQFF. CDR3 coding DNA: TGTGCCAGCAGTGCCGGGACTAGCGGAAACAATGAGCAGTTCTTC.

The chain links TRBV14 to TRBJ2-1; 12 bases fit TRBD2. Germline CDR1 SGHDN, CDR2 FVKESK. The junction had 5 bases not matched to a gene; V was cut back by 4 bases and J by 4 bases. The length of the CDR3 is 16 residues. Here the CDR3 reads CASSRGTSGRYNEQFF. DNA for the CDR3: TGTGCCAGCAGCCGAGGGACTAGCGGGCGTTACAATGAGCAGTTCTTC.

The V and J genes are TRBV6-1 and TRBJ2-7; possibly TRBD2 for D (5 bases). The CDR3 length is 14 residues. The germline gives CDR1 MNHNS, CDR2 SASEGT. V shed 2 bases and J shed 5 bases, with 13 bases lying between them. The CDR3 sequence: CASSELPGYDEQYV. In nucleotides, the CDR3 is TGTGCCAGCAGTGAACTACCGGGGTATGACGAGCAGTACGTC.

The chain joins TRBV28 to TRBJ2-3; D is uncertain. The CDR3 sequence is 12 residues long. V was clipped by 7 bases and J by 7 bases, with 12 bases between them. Germline lookup yields CDR1 MDHEN and CDR2 SYDVKM. The CDR3 DNA sequence: TGTGCCAGCACCACTTGGGATCATACGCAGTATTTT. This gives the protein CASTTWDHTQYF.

The V gene is TRBV3-1 (or the pseudogene TRBV3-2), the J gene TRBJ1-4, with D tentatively TRBD1 (5 bases). This CDR3 spans 13 amino acids. The V gene lost 4 bases and the J gene lost 10 bases, with 13 bases spanning the gap. Germline CDR1 is LGHDT and CDR2 is YNNKEL (reference sequence). The CDR3 region is CASSLGGDGKLFF. The DNA of the CDR3 is TGTGCCAGCAGCCTCGGGGGGGATGGAAAACTGTTTTTT.

V is TRBV28 and J is TRBJ1-3; D remains unclear. Per the germline V gene, CDR1 is MDHEN and CDR2 is SYDVKM. The CDR3 extends over 17 amino acids. Deletions cut 5 bases from V and 0 bases from J, with 17 bases between. The CDR3 DNA sequence: TGTGCCAGCAGTCCCCAGGCCGGAATGGGCTCTGGAAACACCATATATTTT. Translated, it gives CASSPQAGMGSGNTIYF.

This sequence joins TRBV7-8 and TRBJ2-3; no reliable D call. This CDR3 has 13 amino acids. CDR1 is SGHVS, CDR2 FQNEAQ, per germline. Deletions cut 2 bases from V and 4 bases from J, with 7 bases between. CDR3 loop: CASSLNFADTQYF. In DNA form, the CDR3 reads TGTGCCAGCAGCTTAAATTTCGCAGATACGCAGTATTTT.

The V gene is TRBV2, the J gene TRBJ2-3; unclear D gene. The V and J ends lost 1 base and 0 bases respectively, with 5 bases between them. The CDR3 consists of 14 residues. CDR1 SNHLY and CDR2 FYNNEI come from the germline V gene. In DNA form, the CDR3 reads TGTGCCAGCAGTGAAGTACTCAGCACAGATACGCAGTATTTT. It is translated as CASSEVLSTDTQYF.

The genes are TRBV29-1 and TRBJ2-1, with 12 nucleotides matching TRBD1. The V gene's germline CDR1 is SQVTM and CDR2 ANQGSEA. The CDR3 spans 14 residues. Trimming cost V 4 bases and J 9 bases; bases outside gene matches: 7. The CDR3, as DNA: TGCAGCGTTGTTTGGGACAGGGGGCAAACTGAGCAGTTCTTC. It codes for CSVVWDRGQTEQFF.

This chain uses TRBV7-2 with TRBJ1-1, with 7 bases aligning to TRBD1. The J segment lost 0 bases and the V segment lost 5 bases, leaving 3 bases of the junction unmatched. The CDR3 has 14 amino acids. Germline CDR1 is SGHTA and CDR2 is FQGNSA. The chain's CDR3 is CASSRDRMNTEAFF. CDR3 nucleotide sequence: TGTGCCAGCAGCAGGGACAGAATGAACACTGAAGCTTTCTTT.

This chain links TRBV7-3 with TRBJ2-3; D perhaps matches TRBD2 (6 bases). The CDR3 runs 15 residues. Trimming removed 5 bases at V and 0 bases at J, with 12 bases between. The germline gives CDR1 SGHTA, CDR2 FQGTGA. CDR3 sequence: CASSAAGPSTDTQYF. CDR3 coding DNA: TGTGCCAGCAGCGCGGCGGGGCCTAGCACAGATACGCAGTATTTT.

J is TRBJ1-1 and V is TRBV12-3 or TRBV12-4; D is undetermined. V lost 3 bases to trimming and J lost 11 bases, with 16 bases between them. This CDR3 is 13 amino acids long. The CDR3 coding sequence is TGTGCCAGCAGTTTGGGCCAGGAGGAACGTGCTTTCTTT. It yields the protein CASSLGQEERAFF.

V gene TRBV2 combines with J gene TRBJ1-2; D unresolved. Looked up from germline, CDR1 is SNHLY and CDR2 is FYNNEI. The CDR3 spans 15 residues. Trimming shortened V by 7 bases and J by 0 bases, and 15 bases separated the two germline ends. The CDR3 DNA sequence: TGTGCCAGCATCGGGGAAGTACTTACTAACTATGGCTACACCTTC. Translating it yields CASIGEVLTNYGYTF.

The chain has TRBV30 and TRBJ1-5; a weak D match, TRBD1 (6 bases). Germline-derived CDR1 and CDR2 are GTSNPN and SVGIG (reference sequence). The CDR3 contains 14 residues. Between the trimmed V and J ends, which lost 4 bases and 0 bases, there was a span of 10 bases. CDR3 region: CAWKIGGSNQPQHF. The CDR3 DNA is TGTGCCTGGAAAATAGGGGGTAGCAATCAGCCCCAGCATTTT.

The chain couples TRBV27 to TRBJ1-5; D unresolved. From germline, CDR1 is MNHEY and CDR2 SMNVEV (reference sequence). The CDR3 sequence is 15 residues long. Trimming took 6 bases from V and 0 from J, leaving 12 bases between them. The CDR3 loop is CASRFFGNSNQPQHF. CDR3 in DNA: TGTGCCAGCAGATTTTTCGGGAATAGCAATCAGCCCCAGCATTTT.

V usage is TRBV10-3 and J usage is TRBJ2-7; the match to TRBD1 covers 9 bases. The CDR3 extends over 14 amino acids. Germline CDR1 and CDR2: ENHRY and SYGVKD. The trim removed 4 bases at V and 7 bases at J, leaving 8 bases unmatched. The CDR3 spells CAISAIQGAGEQYV. The CDR3 bases are TGTGCCATCAGTGCAATACAGGGGGCAGGGGAGCAGTACGTC.

The rearrangement uses TRBV4-2 and TRBJ1-2; unclear D gene. V was clipped by 1 base and J by 8 bases, with 17 bases between them. The CDR3 consists of 15 residues. The germline V gene has CDR1 LGHNA and CDR2 YNFKEQ. Written as DNA, the CDR3 is TGTGCCAGCAGCCAAGGGTGGCAGCTCCTCCGCGGCTACACCTTC. It is translated as CASSQGWQLLRGYTF.